This T cell receptor (beta chain) was retrieved from a study of vaccination and CD4 T cells after COVID-19. Across the whole study: Convalescent patients gave post-COVID blood a median approximately 100 days post-diagnosis, range 35 to 161.

The germline V gene has CDR1 DFQATT and CDR2 SNEGSKA (reference sequence). This CDR3 has 14 amino acids. V was cut by 2 bases and J by 0 bases, with 8 bases left in between. A few counts support this clonotype. The antigen is undetermined. Treatment given: roughly ten-day PBMC culture with coronavirus spike peptide pools or control peptides (ViraFEST assay). With peptide pools, ViraFEST first expanded antigen-specific T cells and afterwards sequenced their TCRs. Cultured CD4+ T cell DNA was sequenced using the Oncomine TCR Beta short-read assay. TCRdb reprocessed the PCR reads with MiXCR, giving one entry per CDR3 protein. Of about 15,000 distinct CDR3 sequences in the sample, about 47% were seen once.

What was sequenced was CD4+ T cells from blood, cultured in vitro. The chain recombines TRBV20-1 with TRBJ1-5; the D gene is possibly TRBD1 (5 bases). This receptor was taken from a human donor who had recovered from COVID-19. The CDR3 region is CSARRDFSNQPQHF. In DNA, the CDR3 is TGCAGTGCTAGACGGGACTTTAGCAATCAGCCCCAGCATTTT.